Sequencing of this TCR beta chain was carried out in a study of read filtering for tumor transcriptome and immune sequencing. At the level of the study: TCR-mapped reads were about 4 to 11 million with IR-seq versus about 85 to 1,300 with RNA-seq.

Molecular barcoded adaptors covering alpha/delta and beta/gamma chains were used on approximately 440 ng RNA. Via MiXCR, TCRdb re-called the reads, giving one row per CDR3 protein. The repertoire has 100,000 to 150,000 distinct CDR3 sequences, around 13% of them found once; the top ten carry 11%. This CDR3 has 13 amino acids. Trimming took 7 bases from V and 3 from J, leaving 12 bases between them. This clonotype was observed at least ten times. The sequenced sample was a population of CD138-negative cells sorted from bone marrow. The receptor was derived from a donor older than 35 with multiple myeloma. The chain couples TRBV12-3 or TRBV12-4 to TRBJ1-1, with a tentative D call TRBD1 (5 bases). The CDR3 nucleotides are TGTGCCAGCACCCCGACAGTTTACACTGAAGCTTTCTTT. This codes for CASTPTVYTEAFF.